Reported below is one T cell receptor (beta chain). This sample is part of a study of blood T cell repertoires in COVID-19. Study summary: Sources were T cells, B-cell-depleted T cells, or PBMCs; the material itself was cDNA or gDNA.

The CDR3 runs to 15 residues. Per the germline V gene, CDR1 is SEHNR and CDR2 is FQNEAQ (reference sequence). Germline trimming cut 4 bases from V and 8 bases from J; bases unmatched to any gene: 12. As processed by the authors: Reference gene primers were amplified, and this amplification served to estimate nucleated cell counts. Libraries were prepared by immunoSEQ multiplex PCR; TCRdb keeps only in-frame clonotypes and omits some of them. The DNA gave D and trimming, while V, J and clone size come from that table. The sample lists just under 150,000 clones; about 87% were seen once. The source of this sequence is a woman aged 50 to 65 with active or convalescent COVID-19. The chain has TRBV7-9 and TRBJ2-3; 7 bases match TRBD2. The sample taken for sequencing was peripheral blood. CDR3 bases: TGTGCCAGCAGCTCTGGGGCGGGGGTTGGAGGTACGCAGTATTTT. Translated, it gives CASSSGAGVGGTQYF. The entire variable domain, with the rest obtained from reference TRBV7-9 and TRBJ2-3, is as follows: DTGVSQNPRHKITKRGQNVTFRCDPISEHNRLYWYRQTLGQGPEFLTYFQNEAQLEKSRLLSDRFSAERPKGSFSTLEIQRTEQGDSAMYLCASSSGAGVGGTQYFGPGTRLTVL.